Below, 12 T cell receptor beta chains from the same sample are listed, as sequenced in a study of cytomegalovirus exposure and HLA in healthy donors. The PCR had 60 Vbeta and 13 Jbeta primers. This table comes from immunoSEQ multiplex PCR, and its TCRdb copy is limited to in-frame clones, with some not included. The table lists about 160,000 clones, about 81% of them singletons, with more than 1.3% in the top ten. Sequencing was done on a sample of PBMCs. The receptors stem from a girl aged 10-17 years in good health and CMV-seropositive.

V is TRBV28 and J is TRBJ1-5; TRBD1 matches 9 bases. The CDR3 extends over 15 amino acids. Trimming removed 4 bases from V and 5 bases from J; junction bases left unmatched: 6. Looked up from germline, CDR1 is MDHEN and CDR2 is SYDVKM. CDR3 loop: CASSSPGQGDQPQHF. In DNA form, the CDR3 reads TGTGCCAGCAGTTCCCCGGGACAGGGAGATCAGCCCCAGCATTTT.

V is TRBV4-3 and J is TRBJ2-2; D is uncertain. The germline CDR1 and CDR2 sequences are LGHNA and YSLEER. This CDR3 has 15 amino acids. Trimming removed 3 bases from V and 4 bases from J, with 12 bases in between. The CDR3 DNA is TGCGCCAGCAGCCAGGCCGGGTCAGTCACCGGGGAGCTGTTTTTT. Its protein product is CASSQAGSVTGELFF.

The chain carries TRBV6-1 and TRBJ2-1; 13 nucleotides line up with TRBD2. This CDR3 has 16 residues. CDR1 is MNHNS, CDR2 SASEGT, per germline. The V segment lost 4 bases and the J segment 5 bases; nucleotides outside the gene matches: 5. DNA of the CDR3: TGTGCCAGCAGTGCTCCGGGACTAGCGGGGCACAATGAGCAGTTCTTC. Translating it yields CASSAPGLAGHNEQFF.

V and J are TRBV6-6 and TRBJ2-7; TRBD1 might be the D (6 bases). Germline values: CDR1 MNHNY, CDR2 SVGAGI (reference sequence). This CDR3 is built from 13 residues. Trimming removed 2 bases from V and 5 bases from J, with 10 bases in between. The DNA of the CDR3 is TGTGCCAGCAGTTACGCAGGGGTCAACGAGCAGTACTTC. Translating it yields CASSYAGVNEQYF.

The chain recombines TRBV27 with TRBJ1-5; no clear D. The CDR3 is made up of 15 amino acids. CDR1 is MNHEY and CDR2 is SMNVEV in the germline V gene (reference sequence). V was pared by 5 bases and J by 0 bases, with 11 bases between. The CDR3 spells CASSVLGNSNQPQHF. The CDR3 DNA follows: TGTGCCAGCAGTGTCCTCGGGAATAGCAATCAGCCCCAGCATTTT.

This clone was recorded a few times. The rearrangement links TRBV28 to TRBJ2-1, with D possibly matching TRBD2 (5 bases). The germline gives CDR1 MDHEN, CDR2 SYDVKM. This CDR3 spans 15 amino acids. Trimming removed 5 bases from V and 0 bases from J, with 11 bases in between. The CDR3 coding sequence is TGTGCCAGCAGTCCGGGGATTAGCTCCTACAATGAGCAGTTCTTC. Amino acid sequence: CASSPGISSYNEQFF.

The V gene is TRBV2, the J gene TRBJ2-7; D remains ambiguous. Germline V gene sequence: CDR1 SNHLY, CDR2 FYNNEI. This CDR3 is 17 amino acids long. V was clipped by 3 bases and J by 0 bases, with 18 bases between them. The CDR3, as DNA: TGTGCCAGCAGTGATGGTGGCCCGTGGCAGGACTCCTACGAGCAGTACTTC. It is translated as CASSDGGPWQDSYEQYF.

This clone was seen once. The chain uses TRBV10-3 and TRBJ1-1; D remains ambiguous. Trimming stripped 0 bases from V and 3 bases from J, with 11 bases between. The CDR3 totals 15 residues. Germline V gives CDR1 ENHRY, CDR2 SYGVKD. The CDR3 DNA reads as TGTGCCATCAGTGAGTCGGGTAGCTATTACACTGAAGCTTTCTTT. It yields the protein CAISESGSYYTEAFF.

The V gene is TRBV6-5, the J gene TRBJ2-1; 7 bases are shared with TRBD1. With 7 bases clipped from V and 1 base from J, the junction kept 7 bases outside the gene matches. The germline V gene encodes CDR1 MNHEY and CDR2 SVGAGI. CDR3 size: 15 residues. CDR3 sequence reads: CASTPPGQSYNEQFF. Here the CDR3 DNA reads TGTGCCAGCACCCCCCCGGGACAGTCCTACAATGAGCAGTTCTTC.

The rearrangement joins TRBV7-8 to TRBJ2-1; 8 bases map to TRBD2. The CDR3 has 16 amino acids. Looked up from germline, CDR1 is SGHVS and CDR2 is FQNEAQ. Trimming cost V 0 bases and J 4 bases; bases outside gene matches: 5. The CDR3 here is CASSLALAGGYNEQFF. DNA for the CDR3: TGTGCCAGCAGCTTAGCGCTGGCGGGGGGTTACAATGAGCAGTTCTTC.

V usage is TRBV18 and J usage is TRBJ1-1; D remains unclear. Germline CDR1 is KGHSH and CDR2 is LQKENI. This CDR3 is built from 14 residues. V lost 2 bases, J lost 1 base, and 8 bases lay in between. The CDR3 coding sequence is TGTGCCAGCTCACCAGGGCTTGAGAACACTGAAGCTTTCTTT. Its translation is CASSPGLENTEAFF.

This clone was detected a few times. The chain employs TRBV7-3 and TRBJ2-3; D not resolved. The CDR3 contains 14 residues. Between the trimmed V and J ends, which lost 4 bases and 5 bases, there was a span of 13 bases. Per the germline V gene, CDR1 is SGHTA and CDR2 is FQGTGA. The CDR3 spells CASSCPRVVDTQYF. The CDR3 DNA reads TGTGCCAGCAGCTGCCCTCGCGTCGTAGATACGCAGTATTTT.